This TCR beta chain was sequenced in a study of cytomegalovirus exposure and HLA in healthy donors. Worth noting for this clone: Its matching antigen is unknown.

Each of the donors was a healthy bone marrow donor. CDR1 LNHDA and CDR2 SQIVND come from the germline V gene (reference sequence). The CDR3 spans 14 residues. The V segment lost 5 bases and the J segment 3 bases; nucleotides outside the gene matches: 7. Study-level points and caveats: Most TCRs appeared rarely, but some public TCRs recurred in many donors.

PCR used 60 Vbeta primers and 13 Jbeta primers. Clones were sequenced by immunoSEQ multiplex PCR, and TCRdb holds only the in-frame ones, with some missing. The profile shows 150,000 or so clones, around 72% of them singletons. The sample consisted of PBMCs. V gene TRBV19 combines with J gene TRBJ2-7, with 7 bases that match TRBD1. This TCR derives from a woman aged 40 to 55 in good health and CMV-seropositive. The CDR3 protein is CASSPTGILYEQYF. CDR3 DNA sequence: TGTGCCAGTAGTCCGACAGGGATCCTCTACGAGCAGTACTTC.